One sample yielded the 17 T cell receptor beta chains listed below, sequenced in a study of cytomegalovirus exposure and HLA in healthy donors (TCRdb year 2017). The method behind the library was the immunoSEQ multiplex PCR assay. The source is immuneACCESS, and TCRdb retained only in-frame sequences with V and J called. Part of the clones is not carried over; for the studies checked, unresolved V genes explain less than half of this, and the remainder is unexplained. Here the sample has 100,000 to 150,000 clones; 90% to 95% occur a single time. Approximately 1.3% of the sample comes from the top ten. Sequencing was carried out using PBMCs. Every receptor here comes from a woman aged 18-35 years in good health and CMV-seronegative.

This chain connects TRBV19 to TRBJ2-7; weak D call: TRBD1 (5 bases). CDR1 is LNHDA, CDR2 SQIVND, per germline (reference sequence). This CDR3 is 14 amino acids long. Trimming cost V 3 bases and J 7 bases, with 16 bases left between them. DNA of the CDR3: TGTGCCAGTAGTATGTCCGGACATCTGGGGGAGCAGTACTTC. It specifies CASSMSGHLGEQYF.

The rearrangement uses TRBV30 and TRBJ1-1; D is uncertain. The V and J ends lost 2 bases and 3 bases respectively, with 4 bases between them. Germline V gives CDR1 GTSNPN, CDR2 SVGIG (reference sequence). This CDR3 is 11 amino acids long. DNA of the CDR3: TGTGCCTGGAGTATATACACTGAAGCTTTCTTT. Its translation: CAWSIYTEAFF.

The chain employs TRBV5-1 and TRBJ2-5; 11 nucleotides align to TRBD2. Germline V gene sequence: CDR1 SGHRS, CDR2 YFSETQ. CDR3 length: 16 residues. The V segment lost 5 bases and the J segment 5 bases; nucleotides outside the gene matches: 11. DNA of the CDR3: TGCGCCAGCAGTTTGATAGCGGGGGGGCTGAGGGAGACCCAGTACTTC. Amino acids: CASSLIAGGLRETQYF.

V is TRBV5-1 and J is TRBJ1-2; 10 bases are shared with TRBD1. Germline CDR1 is SGHRS and CDR2 is YFSETQ. There are 16 residues in the CDR3. V lost 4 bases, J lost 2 bases, and 8 bases stayed unmatched. CDR3: CASSGFPGQGNYGYTF. In DNA form, the CDR3 reads TGCGCCAGCAGCGGGTTTCCGGGACAGGGGAACTATGGCTACACCTTC.

The chain couples TRBV19 to TRBJ2-2; the D is unclear. The CDR3 loop spans 14 amino acids. V lost 3 bases, J lost 6 bases, and 11 bases lay in between. The germline V gene has CDR1 LNHDA and CDR2 SQIVND (reference sequence). For the CDR3, the DNA is TGTGCCAGTAGTATCCCCACTTTCTCCGGGGAGCTGTTTTTT. Protein sequence: CASSIPTFSGELFF.

The chain is built from TRBV5-1 and TRBJ1-2, with D unresolved. The germline V and J ends were trimmed by 0 bases and 1 base, with 7 bases remaining between them. Per germline, CDR1 SGHRS and CDR2 YFSETQ. The CDR3 is 14 amino acids. The CDR3 nucleotides are TGCGCCAGCAGCTTGGTACCGGTTAACTATGGCTACACCTTC. This encodes CASSLVPVNYGYTF.

The chain recombines TRBV28 with TRBJ2-1; 7 nucleotides match TRBD2. Germline V CDR1 and CDR2: MDHEN, SYDVKM. The CDR3 sequence is 15 residues long. With 6 bases clipped from V and 6 bases from J, the junction kept 11 bases outside the gene matches. CDR3 DNA: TGTGCCAGCAGACCTAGCGGAGTCCTTGCCAATGAGCAGTTCTTC. Its translation: CASRPSGVLANEQFF. The full variable domain, in which reference TRBV28 and TRBJ2-1 provide the parts outside the CDR3, is DVKVTQSSRYLVKRTGEKVFLECVQDMDHENMFWYRQDPGLGLRLIYFSYDVKMKEKGDIPEGYSVSREKKERFSLILESASTNQTSMYLCASRPSGVLANEQFFGPGTRLTVL.

The J gene is TRBJ1-4, the V gene TRBV5-6; D gene ambiguous. The CDR3 length is 14 residues. The germline V gene encodes CDR1 SGHDT and CDR2 YYEEEE. Trimming took off 5 bases at V and 7 bases at J, with 15 bases between the two ends. The CDR3 DNA sequence: TGTGCCAGCAGTTTCGGAGGCATGAGTGAAAAACTGTTTTTT. This encodes CASSFGGMSEKLFF.

V usage is TRBV7-9 and J usage is TRBJ2-1; maybe TRBD2 (5 bases). Germline CDR1 reads SEHNR; CDR2 reads FQNEAQ (reference sequence). This CDR3 comprises 16 residues. V was shortened by 4 bases and J by 3 bases, with 16 bases between the two germline ends. CDR3 sequence: CASSSPLREGYNEQFF. Here the CDR3 DNA reads TGTGCCAGCAGCTCGCCCTTGAGGGAAGGCTACAATGAGCAGTTCTTC.

The chain has TRBV19 and TRBJ2-1; maybe TRBD2 (5 bases). Germline assignment: CDR1 LNHDA and CDR2 SQIVND (reference sequence). V lost 8 bases and J lost 6, with 14 bases in between. The CDR3 loop spans 13 amino acids. The CDR3 here is CASHLSGVNEQFF. The CDR3 DNA reads TGTGCCAGTCACTTAAGCGGAGTCAATGAGCAGTTCTTC.

This chain joins TRBV7-3 and TRBJ1-1; no definite D call. V lost 5 bases and J 7 bases, leaving 17 bases between the germline ends. CDR3 length: 14 residues. Germline assignment: CDR1 SGHTA and CDR2 FQGTGA. CDR3 loop: CASSPNGRGFEAFF. The CDR3 DNA reads TGTGCCAGCAGCCCAAATGGCAGAGGGTTTGAAGCTTTCTTT. The variable domain in full, completed from reference TRBV7-3 and TRBJ1-1, reads GAGVSQTPSNKVTEKGKYVELRCDPISGHTALYWYRQSLGQGPEFLIYFQGTGAADDSGLPNDRFFAVRPEGSVSTLKIQRTERGDSAVYLCASSPNGRGFEAFFGQGTRLTVV.

This chain uses TRBV7-9 with TRBJ1-1; D gene unclear. Germline assignment: CDR1 SEHNR and CDR2 FQNEAQ (reference sequence). V dropped 3 bases and J dropped 7 bases, with 9 bases sitting between them. The CDR3 sequence is 12 residues long. CDR3 protein: CASSLSGVEAFF. CDR3 sequence (DNA): TGTGCCAGCAGCTTGTCCGGGGTTGAAGCTTTCTTT.

The V and J genes are TRBV30 and TRBJ2-3; 10 bases are a match to TRBD1. The length of the CDR3 is 15 residues. The germline V gene encodes CDR1 GTSNPN and CDR2 SVGIG (reference sequence). V shed 2 bases, J shed 2 bases, and the junction held 4 bases outside the gene matches. As DNA, the CDR3 is TGTGCCTGGAGTCCGGGACAGGGGTTCACAGATACGCAGTATTTT. Its translation is CAWSPGQGFTDTQYF.

The chain couples TRBV2 to TRBJ1-5, with D maybe TRBD1 (5 bases). The CDR3 runs 15 residues. The germline gives CDR1 SNHLY, CDR2 FYNNEI. Deletions cut 6 bases from V and 3 bases from J, with 15 bases between. The CDR3 nucleotides read TGTGCCAGCAGGGAGGGGTCCGGAAACAATCAGCCCCAGCATTTT. Translating gives CASREGSGNNQPQHF.

The V and J genes are TRBV11-2 and TRBJ2-3; 8 bases agree with TRBD2. The trim removed 1 base at V and 6 bases at J, leaving 6 bases unmatched. The CDR3 covers 15 residues. The germline V gene has CDR1 SGHAT and CDR2 FQNNGV. The CDR3 nucleotides are TGTGCCAGCAGCTTAGGAGCGGGAGTTAGGGATACGCAGTATTTT. Its translation is CASSLGAGVRDTQYF.

The chain carries TRBV19 and TRBJ2-1; 11 nucleotides agree with TRBD2. From germline, CDR1 is LNHDA and CDR2 SQIVND (reference sequence). V lost 0 bases, J lost 5 bases, and 12 bases stayed unmatched. The CDR3 sequence is 19 residues long. The CDR3 loop reads CASSIEDPGLAVRDNEQFF. As DNA, the CDR3 is TGTGCCAGTAGTATAGAGGACCCGGGACTAGCGGTTCGGGACAATGAGCAGTTCTTC.

The chain combines TRBV5-4 with TRBJ2-5; 10 positions agree with TRBD2. Germline CDR1 SGHNT, CDR2 YYREEE (reference sequence). The CDR3 length is 17 residues. Germline trimming cut 0 bases from V and 2 bases from J; bases unmatched to any gene: 7. The CDR3 sequence is CASSLEGSGGIQETQYF. Here the CDR3 DNA reads TGTGCCAGCAGCTTGGAAGGTAGCGGGGGGATTCAAGAGACCCAGTACTTC.